This entry lists 8 T cell receptor beta chains sequenced from one sample in a study of blood T cell repertoires in COVID-19. Assay used: immunoSEQ multiplex PCR; TCRdb lists only in-frame clones, some missing. This table has 430,000 or so clones, roughly 90% appearing once. Sample: PBMCs or T cells enriched from blood (not recorded which). These TCRs come from a woman in her forties who had recovered from COVID-19.

The chain carries TRBV9 and TRBJ2-2; a weak D match, TRBD2 (6 bases). Germline V gene data show CDR1 as SGDLS and CDR2 as YYNGEE. Between the trimmed V and J ends, which lost 4 bases and 5 bases, there was a span of 15 bases. The CDR3 length is 15 residues. The CDR3 nucleotides read TGTGCCAGCAGCTTGACGGGAGACTATACCGGGGAGCTGTTTTTT. This encodes CASSLTGDYTGELFF.

This chain uses TRBV29-1 with TRBJ1-1; the match to TRBD1 covers 7 bases. Germline V lookup: CDR1 SQVTM, CDR2 ANQGSEA. The CDR3 has 13 residues. The CDR3 nucleotides read TGCAGTGGGGACAGAGGACTGAACACTGAAGCTTTCTTT. The encoded protein is CSGDRGLNTEAFF.

The chain recombines TRBV7-6 with TRBJ2-2; possible D gene TRBD1, 7 bases. CDR3 size: 16 residues. The V gene's germline CDR1 is SGHVS and CDR2 FNYEAQ. V gave up 5 bases and J gave up 1 base, with 14 bases separating them. The CDR3 here is CASSPRQGGNTGELFF. The CDR3 region has the DNA TGTGCCAGCAGCCCTCGACAGGGAGGGAACACCGGGGAGCTGTTTTTT.

The chain is built from TRBV7-9 and TRBJ2-3, with D perhaps TRBD2 (5 bases). V was cut by 5 bases and J by 6 bases, with 12 bases left in between. The CDR3 extends over 13 amino acids. Germline V CDR1 and CDR2: SEHNR, FQNEAQ (reference sequence). The CDR3 region is CASSISSSDTQYF. The DNA for the CDR3 is TGTGCCAGCAGCATCTCTAGCTCGGATACGCAGTATTTT.

The gene calls are TRBV19 and TRBJ1-4; TRBD1 aligns across 7 bases. The CDR3 loop spans 14 amino acids. V gave up 6 bases and J gave up 4 bases; unmatched junction bases: 5. Germline assignment: CDR1 LNHDA and CDR2 SQIVND (reference sequence). CDR3 residues: CASSRQGYNEKLFF. The CDR3 DNA follows: TGTGCCAGTAGCCGACAGGGCTATAATGAAAAACTGTTTTTT.

The chain uses TRBV11-2 and TRBJ2-7; a possible D gene is TRBD1 (5 bases). The CDR3 totals 16 residues. Germline loops: CDR1 SGHAT, CDR2 FQNNGV. V lost 2 bases and J 2 bases, leaving 16 bases between the germline ends. In DNA form, the CDR3 reads TGTGCCAGCAGCTTATTAGTAGGGGTAGGTCCCTACGAGCAGTACTTC. Encoded protein: CASSLLVGVGPYEQYF.

This chain uses TRBV6-5 with TRBJ1-1; D remains ambiguous. V was clipped by 6 bases and J by 0 bases, with 14 bases between them. Germline V CDR1 and CDR2: MNHEY, SVGAGI. The CDR3 extends over 15 amino acids. This chain's CDR3 is CASRTWRGVNTEAFF. The CDR3 bases are TGTGCCAGCAGGACCTGGCGGGGAGTGAACACTGAAGCTTTCTTT.

The chain joins TRBV5-1 to TRBJ2-3; 11 bases match TRBD1. Trimming took 4 bases from V and 4 from J; bases not matched to a gene: 2. Germline assignment: CDR1 SGHRS and CDR2 YFSETQ. The CDR3 consists of 14 residues. The CDR3 coding sequence is TGCGCCAGCAGCCGGACAGGGGGCGCAGATACGCAGTATTTT. This translates into CASSRTGGADTQYF.